These 15 T cell receptor beta chains were all obtained from the same sample, sequenced in a study of blood T cell repertoires in COVID-19. This table comes from immunoSEQ multiplex PCR, and its TCRdb copy is limited to in-frame clones, with some not included. Of approximately 170,000 clones listed, approximately 82% are singletons. Sequenced material: peripheral blood. These receptors all come from a man between 70 and 80 years old who had recovered from COVID-19.

The gene calls are TRBV10-2 and TRBJ2-7, with D maybe TRBD2 (6 bases). CDR1 WSHSY and CDR2 SAAADI come from the germline V gene. The CDR3 extends over 13 amino acids. Trimming stripped 6 bases from V and 5 bases from J, with 14 bases between. CDR3 amino acids: CASSQHGGNEQYF. In DNA, the CDR3 is TGCGCCAGCAGCCAACACGGGGGTAACGAGCAGTACTTC.

The chain uses TRBV23-1 and TRBJ2-2; D ambiguous. TRBV23-1 counts as an open reading frame of uncertain function. V shed 1 base and J shed 0 bases, with 9 bases lying between them. CDR3 length: 16 residues. The CDR3 bases are TGCGCCAGCAGTCAATTAAGTCTATCGAACACCGGGGAGCTGTTTTTT. Its protein product is CASSQLSLSNTGELFF.

The CDR3 nucleotides are TGCGCCAGCAGCGTCCGGTCGACGGGTAATTCACCCCTCCACTTT. It translates to CASSVRSTGNSPLHF. The chain is built from TRBV4-1 and TRBJ1-6; D uncertain. Germline V CDR1 and CDR2: MGHRA, YSYEKL. The CDR3 totals 15 residues. The germline V and J ends were trimmed by 5 bases and 6 bases, with 14 bases remaining between them.

The chain has TRBV28 and TRBJ2-3; 7 nucleotides agree with TRBD1. Looked up from germline, CDR1 is MDHEN and CDR2 is SYDVKM. V gave up 8 bases and J gave up 5 bases; unmatched junction bases: 1. The CDR3 runs to 11 residues. The CDR3 reads CASHRGDTQYF. DNA of the CDR3: TGTGCCAGCCACAGGGGAGATACGCAGTATTTT. Full variable domain (rest looked up from reference TRBV28 and TRBJ2-3): DVKVTQSSRYLVKRTGEKVFLECVQDMDHENMFWYRQDPGLGLRLIYFSYDVKMKEKGDIPEGYSVSREKKERFSLILESASTNQTSMYLCASHRGDTQYFGPGTRLTVL.

This clone was picked up a small number of times. V gene TRBV24-1 combines with J gene TRBJ2-1; 9 positions agree with TRBD2. The CDR3 runs to 14 residues. Germline values: CDR1 KGHDR, CDR2 SFDVKD. The junction had 4 bases not matched to a gene; V was cut back by 5 bases and J by 6 bases. In DNA, the CDR3 is TGTGCCACCAGTGGAGCGGGAGGTGTCAATGAGCAGTTCTTC. It translates to CATSGAGGVNEQFF.

The chain carries TRBV5-4 and TRBJ2-7; D possibly corresponds to TRBD1 (5 bases). There are 13 residues in the CDR3. The V end was cut by 2 bases, the J end by 6 bases, with 12 bases between. Looked up from germline, CDR1 is SGHNT and CDR2 is YYREEE (reference sequence). CDR3 protein: CASSLGAGPEQYF. For the CDR3, the DNA is TGTGCCAGCAGCTTAGGGGCAGGGCCCGAGCAGTACTTC.

This rearrangement joins TRBV28 to TRBJ1-2; 7 bases match TRBD1. CDR3 length: 17 amino acids. With V trimmed by 4 bases and J by 4 bases, 15 bases remained unmatched. CDR1 is MDHEN, CDR2 SYDVKM, per germline. CDR3 sequence reads: CASSSTGTVNGRYGYTF. CDR3 coding DNA: TGTGCCAGCAGTTCTACTGGGACAGTTAACGGACGCTATGGCTACACCTTC.

The V call is TRBV7-9, the J call TRBJ2-1, with TRBD2 identical over 8 bases. The ends lost 5 bases at V and 9 bases at J; junction bases unmatched: 12. This CDR3 region has 15 residues. CDR1 and CDR2 from the germline V gene are SEHNR and FQNEAQ (reference sequence). CDR3 sequence: CASSPLAGSWGEQFF. The CDR3 DNA reads as TGTGCCAGCAGCCCCTTAGCGGGAAGTTGGGGTGAGCAGTTCTTC.

This rearrangement joins TRBV7-3 to TRBJ2-2, with D tentatively TRBD1 (7 bases). V lost 2 bases and J lost 0, with 13 bases in between. Looked up from germline, CDR1 is SGHTA and CDR2 is FQGTGA. The CDR3 runs to 17 residues. The CDR3 here is CASSLEGGTANTGELFF. CDR3 coding DNA: TGTGCCAGCAGCTTAGAAGGCGGGACAGCGAACACCGGGGAGCTGTTTTTT.

V gene TRBV5-1 combines with J gene TRBJ1-2; D is perhaps TRBD1 (5 bases). Germline V gene lookup returns CDR1 SGHRS and CDR2 YFSETQ. The CDR3 is 14 residues long. Between the trimmed V and J ends, which lost 0 bases and 8 bases, there was a span of 14 bases. CDR3 in amino acids: CASSLEGSWSGYTF. The CDR3 DNA follows: TGCGCCAGCAGCTTGGAGGGGTCATGGTCGGGCTACACCTTC.

The chain uses TRBV19 and TRBJ2-3, with 9 bases matching TRBD2. The V segment lost 7 bases and the J segment 2 bases; nucleotides outside the gene matches: 7. CDR1 LNHDA and CDR2 SQIVND come from the germline V gene (reference sequence). The CDR3 extends over 15 amino acids. The CDR3: CASNPSGKDTDTQYF. CDR3 bases: TGTGCCAGTAACCCTAGCGGGAAGGACACAGATACGCAGTATTTT.

The gene calls are TRBV20-1 and TRBJ1-5; no reliable D call. From germline, CDR1 is DFQATT and CDR2 SNEGSKA (reference sequence). Trimming shortened V by 3 bases and J by 5 bases, and 14 bases separated the two germline ends. The CDR3 length is 14 residues. CDR3: CSASGRGEYQPQHF. The CDR3 nucleotides are TGCAGTGCTAGTGGGCGCGGGGAATATCAGCCCCAGCATTTT.

This clone appeared a single time. V is TRBV5-6 and J is TRBJ2-5, with 7 bases identical to TRBD2. Germline assignment: CDR1 SGHDT and CDR2 YYEEEE. The CDR3 loop spans 16 amino acids. The V gene end was trimmed by 0 bases and the J gene end by 7 bases; junction bases not matched to a gene: 12. For the CDR3, the DNA is TGTGCCAGCAGCTTGGGGGGTCGGCGGGAGCTCGTGACCCAGTACTTC. Amino acids: CASSLGGRRELVTQYF.

The chain has TRBV18 and TRBJ2-7; no definite D call. CDR3 size: 14 residues. Trimming removed 0 bases at V and 4 bases at J, with 10 bases between. CDR1 and CDR2 (germline): KGHSH, LQKENI. This CDR3 is CASSPPTVEYEQYF. Here the CDR3 DNA reads TGTGCCAGCTCACCACCTACAGTCGAGTACGAGCAGTACTTC.

The chain joins TRBV7-2 to TRBJ1-6; D is perhaps TRBD1 (5 bases). V dropped 5 bases and J dropped 0 bases, with 17 bases sitting between them. The CDR3 has 18 residues. CDR1 is SGHTA, CDR2 FQGNSA, per germline. The CDR3 coding sequence is TGTGCCAGCAGCCGGGGGATGCCAGGGAGCTCCTATAATTCACCCCTCCACTTT. Translated, it gives CASSRGMPGSSYNSPLHF.